This TCR beta chain was documented in a study of cytomegalovirus exposure and HLA in healthy donors. Study information: Both the roughly 120 validation repertoires and the 666 first-cohort repertoires used the same platform, as reported by a later analysis.

In the case of this clone: Its target is not known.

Germline V gene data show CDR1 as MNHNS and CDR2 as SASEGT. This CDR3 region has 15 residues. Trimming shortened V by 5 bases and J by 0 bases, and 13 bases separated the two germline ends. Study-wide findings and caveats: Usually a TCR sequence was rare, but some public TCRs were found in many donors.

This table comes from immunoSEQ multiplex PCR, and its TCRdb copy is limited to in-frame clones, with some not included. The sample lists 250,000 to 400,000 clones, 88% occurring once. Sequenced: PBMCs. This sequence joins TRBV6-1 and TRBJ2-5; maybe TRBD1 (5 bases). The source is a man aged 30-40 years in good health and CMV-seronegative. The CDR3: CASSLYDSNQETQYF. CDR3 DNA sequence: TGTGCCAGCAGTCTATATGACAGTAACCAAGAGACCCAGTACTTC.